The 32 T cell receptor beta chains reported below all come from one sample, sequenced in a study of OX40 agonist ivuxolimab in advanced cancers. Some clones are missing from TCRdb's copy, which holds only in-frame ones; the method was immunoSEQ multiplex PCR. There are 75,000 to 80,000 clones in the sample; around 83% occur only once, and 0.76% lies in the top ten. This specimen was CD4+ or CD8+ T cells sorted from blood, taken in a trial of the OX40 agonist ivuxolimab. The source is an adult with an advanced solid tumor such as melanoma, head and neck, liver or kidney cancer.

The chain combines TRBV6-5 with TRBJ2-7, with a weak D call TRBD2 (6 bases). The length of the CDR3 is 15 residues. Trimming left V 0 bases short and J 6 bases short, with 15 bases between. The germline V gene has CDR1 MNHEY and CDR2 SVGAGI. The CDR3 DNA is TGTGCCAGCAGTTACTCTGGAGGGGTCGGAAGCGAGCAGTACTTC. Translated: CASSYSGGVGSEQYF.

This clone has just a few counts. The chain recombines TRBV2 with TRBJ2-5; D gene uncertain. Germline V CDR1 and CDR2: SNHLY, FYNNEI. Between the trimmed V and J ends, which lost 7 bases and 5 bases, there was a span of 8 bases. The CDR3 extends over 11 amino acids. This CDR3 reads CASTERETQYF. CDR3 nucleotides: TGTGCCAGCACCGAGAGGGAGACCCAGTACTTC. The entire variable domain, with the rest obtained from reference TRBV2 and TRBJ2-5, is as follows: EPEVTQTPSHQVTQMGQEVILRCVPISNHLYFYWYRQILGQKVEFLVSFYNNEISEKSEIFDDQFSVERPDGSNFTLKIRSTKLEDSAMYFCASTERETQYFGPGTRLLVL.

This rearrangement joins TRBV7-9 to TRBJ1-1, with 9 bases fitting TRBD1. Germline CDR1 reads SEHNR; CDR2 reads FQNEAQ (reference sequence). V shed 6 bases, J shed 4 bases, and the junction held 6 bases outside the gene matches. The CDR3 spans 14 residues. The CDR3 DNA reads TGTGCCAGCAGGGCCGGGACAGGGAGCACTGAAGCTTTCTTT. It yields the protein CASRAGTGSTEAFF.

This chain joins TRBV6-6 and TRBJ1-2; TRBD1 agrees at 9 bases. Germline loops: CDR1 MNHNY, CDR2 SVGAGI (reference sequence). With 4 bases clipped from V and 7 bases from J, the junction kept 7 bases outside the gene matches. The CDR3 is 14 residues long. CDR3 in amino acids: CASSSGQGPAGYTF. CDR3 DNA: TGTGCCAGCAGTTCTGGACAGGGGCCAGCTGGCTACACCTTC.

The chain carries TRBV5-1 and TRBJ2-5; 11 bases line up with TRBD2. This CDR3 spans 15 amino acids. Germline V lookup: CDR1 SGHRS, CDR2 YFSETQ. With V trimmed by 2 bases and J by 4 bases, 4 bases remained unmatched. The chain's CDR3 is CASSLTSGGGETQYF. CDR3 DNA: TGCGCCAGCAGCTTAACTAGCGGGGGCGGAGAGACCCAGTACTTC.

The genes are TRBV18 and TRBJ1-1; tentatively, D is TRBD1 (6 bases). V lost 5 bases and J 2 bases, leaving 21 bases between the germline ends. The CDR3 runs to 17 residues. Germline loops: CDR1 KGHSH, CDR2 LQKENI. Written as DNA, the CDR3 is TGTGCCAGCTCAAACCAGCAACAGGGAGGAAGAAACACTGAAGCTTTCTTT. Its protein is CASSNQQQGGRNTEAFF.

The genes are TRBV7-2 and TRBJ2-5; 8 bases map to TRBD2. Germline V gives CDR1 SGHTA, CDR2 FQGNSA. V was pared by 1 base and J by 5 bases, with 9 bases of the junction left unmatched. The CDR3 contains 16 residues. CDR3 nucleotides: TGTGCCAGCAGCTTAGGGCTCCGCGGGGGGAAGGAGACCCAGTACTTC. Translation gives CASSLGLRGGKETQYF.

This chain links TRBV5-1 with TRBJ2-1; D tentatively reads TRBD1 or TRBD2 (5 bases each). The V and J ends lost 4 bases and 3 bases respectively, with 17 bases between them. Germline assignment: CDR1 SGHRS and CDR2 YFSETQ. The CDR3 is 16 residues long. CDR3 sequence: CASSPLPGTDYNEQFF. CDR3 nucleotides: TGCGCCAGCAGCCCACTGCCAGGGACCGACTACAATGAGCAGTTCTTC.

The genes are TRBV5-1 and TRBJ1-4; D not certain. The CDR3 length is 15 residues. Germline loops: CDR1 SGHRS, CDR2 YFSETQ. V was clipped by 0 bases and J by 3 bases, with 9 bases between them. The CDR3 DNA is TGCGCCAGCAGCTTGGGAGGCCGTTCTAATGAAAAACTGTTTTTT. It is translated as CASSLGGRSNEKLFF. Variable domain in full (rest from reference TRBV5-1 and TRBJ1-4): KAGVTQTPRYLIKTRGQQVTLSCSPISGHRSVSWYQQTPGQGLQFLFEYFSETQRNKGNFPGRFSGRQFSNSRSEMNVSTLELGDSALYLCASSLGGRSNEKLFFGSGTQLSVL.

This clone came up a few times. Written as DNA, the CDR3 is TGCAGCGTTGAAACCGGGTCCTACAATGAGCAGTTCTTC. It is translated as CSVETGSYNEQFF. The chain recombines TRBV29-1 with TRBJ2-1; D is unclear. Germline V lookup: CDR1 SQVTM, CDR2 ANQGSEA. V was trimmed by 2 bases and J by 1 base, leaving 6 bases between them. This CDR3 comprises 13 residues.

The J gene is TRBJ2-5, the V gene TRBV11-2; D ambiguous. Gene TRBJ2-7 matches the end of the DNA better, so the J call may be wrong. Germline V CDR1 and CDR2: SGHAT, FQNNGV. CDR3 length: 15 amino acids. This CDR3 reads CASSALSLRSYEQYF. DNA for the CDR3: TGTGCCAGCAGCGCCCTTAGCCTGCGCTCCTACGAGCAGTACTTC.

The rearrangement links TRBV20-1 to TRBJ2-3, with D unclear. Trimming removed 4 bases from V and 10 bases from J, with 12 bases in between. CDR3 length equals 11 residues. CDR1 DFQATT and CDR2 SNEGSKA come from the germline V gene (reference sequence). The DNA of the CDR3 is TGCAGTGCTAACTTAGAAATGGCGCAGTATTTT. Residues: CSANLEMAQYF.

This chain uses TRBV5-1 with TRBJ2-7, with D perhaps TRBD2 (6 bases). The germline V and J ends were trimmed by 1 base and 5 bases, with 13 bases remaining between them. Germline values: CDR1 SGHRS, CDR2 YFSETQ. This CDR3 contains 14 residues. CDR3 protein: CASSLTSSVNEQYF. The DNA of the CDR3 is TGCGCCAGCAGCTTGACCTCTAGCGTTAACGAGCAGTACTTC.

The rearrangement uses TRBV5-1 and TRBJ2-2; perhaps TRBD1 as D (5 bases). This CDR3 spans 15 amino acids. V was cut by 0 bases and J by 3 bases, with 9 bases left in between. Germline CDR1 and CDR2: SGHRS and YFSETQ. This chain's CDR3 is CASSLGRTYTGELFF. The DNA for the CDR3 is TGCGCCAGCAGCTTGGGAAGGACATACACCGGGGAGCTGTTTTTT.

This clone was picked up one time. The chain employs TRBV5-6 and TRBJ1-2; D is unclear. There are 17 residues in the CDR3. V lost 0 bases and J lost 0, with 15 bases in between. The germline V gene has CDR1 SGHDT and CDR2 YYEEEE. As DNA, the CDR3 is TGTGCCAGCAGCTTGGCGTGGGAGGTCCGAGCTAACTATGGCTACACCTTC. It translates to CASSLAWEVRANYGYTF.

This clone was picked up one time. This chain uses TRBV7-9 with TRBJ1-1; no firm D call. V was shortened by 5 bases and J by 3 bases, with 10 bases between the two germline ends. The CDR3 loop spans 13 amino acids. The germline gives CDR1 SEHNR, CDR2 FQNEAQ (reference sequence). The CDR3 DNA sequence: TGTGCCAGCAGCCTGCAGGCCGACACTGAAGCTTTCTTT. Protein product: CASSLQADTEAFF.

The chain combines TRBV5-4 with TRBJ2-7, with 10 bases matching TRBD2. V shed 6 bases, J shed 5 bases, and the junction held 8 bases outside the gene matches. Germline V gene sequence: CDR1 SGHNT, CDR2 YYREEE (reference sequence). The CDR3 extends over 14 amino acids. The CDR3, as DNA: TGTGCCAGCATGCTAGCGGGAGATAGCAACGAGCAGTACTTC. The encoded protein is CASMLAGDSNEQYF.

The gene calls are TRBV13 and TRBJ1-2; 7 bases map to TRBD1. The CDR3 covers 13 residues. Germline CDR1 PRHDT, CDR2 FYEKMQ (reference sequence). The V gene end was trimmed by 2 bases and the J gene end by 8 bases; junction bases not matched to a gene: 5. CDR3 amino acids: CASSLTGARGYTF. The CDR3 DNA sequence: TGTGCCAGCAGCTTAACAGGGGCGCGGGGCTACACCTTC.

The chain employs TRBV30 and TRBJ1-1; 7 bases are shared with TRBD1. The V gene's germline CDR1 is GTSNPN and CDR2 SVGIG (reference sequence). J was trimmed by 4 bases and V by 8 bases; bases with no gene match: 4. This CDR3 is built from 11 residues. The CDR3 DNA reads as TGTGCCCGCGGGACAGCCACTGAAGCTTTCTTT. Residues: CARGTATEAFF.

The chain carries TRBV4-1 and TRBJ2-3, with 7 positions matching TRBD2. The length of the CDR3 is 17 residues. V dropped 0 bases and J dropped 0; count of bases not matched to a gene: 6. From germline, CDR1 is MGHRA and CDR2 YSYEKL. The CDR3 reads CASSQDRASGSTDTQYF. CDR3 nucleotides: TGCGCCAGCAGCCAAGACCGGGCTAGCGGTAGCACAGATACGCAGTATTTT.

V is TRBV19 and J is TRBJ1-3; TRBD1 is a possible D gene (6 bases). CDR1 and CDR2 (germline): LNHDA, SQIVND (reference sequence). This CDR3 is 14 amino acids long. The V gene lost 8 bases and the J gene lost 0 bases, with 11 bases spanning the gap. The DNA for the CDR3 is TGTGCCAGTGCTCGGGACACCTCTGGAAACACCATATATTTT. Amino acid sequence: CASARDTSGNTIYF.

The gene calls are TRBV4-1 and TRBJ2-2; TRBD2 agrees at 7 bases. Germline-derived CDR1 and CDR2 are MGHRA and YSYEKL. Trimming cost V 1 base and J 0 bases; bases outside gene matches: 11. The CDR3 length is 19 residues. CDR3: CASSQGLLRRGTNTGELFF. The DNA of the CDR3 is TGCGCCAGCAGCCAAGGTCTTCTGAGGCGGGGGACGAACACCGGGGAGCTGTTTTTT.

The chain carries TRBV2 and TRBJ1-1; 7 nucleotides match TRBD1. Germline lookup yields CDR1 SNHLY and CDR2 FYNNEI. Unmatched junction bases numbered 13, after V lost 4 bases and J lost 2 bases. The CDR3 contains 17 residues. The CDR3 nucleotides are TGTGCCAGCAGTGGATTATCACAGGGGCCCATCAACACTGAAGCTTTCTTT. It specifies CASSGLSQGPINTEAFF.

V usage is TRBV25-1 and J usage is TRBJ1-1; a possible D gene is TRBD1 (5 bases). Germline V gives CDR1 MGHDK, CDR2 SYGVNS. The germline V and J ends were trimmed by 4 bases and 0 bases, with 12 bases remaining between them. This CDR3 contains 15 residues. CDR3 sequence: CASSVQGYLNTEAFF. In DNA form, the CDR3 reads TGTGCCAGCAGTGTCCAGGGTTACCTGAACACTGAAGCTTTCTTT.

This chain uses TRBV15 with TRBJ2-2; D is undetermined. There are 14 residues in the CDR3. V was shortened by 2 bases and J by 0 bases, with 4 bases between the two germline ends. CDR1 and CDR2 from the germline V gene are LNHNV and YYDKDF (reference sequence). CDR3 nucleotides: TGTGCCACCAGCAGACAGCCGAACACCGGGGAGCTGTTTTTT. This sequence encodes CATSRQPNTGELFF.

This sequence joins TRBV4-3 and TRBJ2-6; D is undetermined. The germline gives CDR1 LGHNA, CDR2 YSLEER. Between the trimmed V and J ends, which lost 1 base and 0 bases, there was a span of 19 bases. CDR3 size: 20 residues. The CDR3 sequence: CASSQVPGRVLHSGANVLTF. The CDR3 nucleotides read TGCGCCAGCAGCCAAGTCCCGGGTAGGGTCCTACACTCTGGGGCCAACGTCCTGACTTTC.

This chain connects TRBV6-5 to TRBJ1-2, with 9 bases that match TRBD1. Germline assignment: CDR1 MNHEY and CDR2 SVGAGI. The V gene end was trimmed by 6 bases and the J gene end by 6 bases; junction bases not matched to a gene: 5. The CDR3 extends over 13 amino acids. As DNA, the CDR3 is TGTGCCAGCAGACCCACAGGGGGCAATGGCTACACCTTC. This gives the protein CASRPTGGNGYTF.

This clone was found once. The rearrangement joins TRBV2 to TRBJ2-1; TRBD1 matches 7 bases. The CDR3 sequence is 14 residues long. The J segment lost 3 bases and the V segment lost 7 bases, leaving 6 bases of the junction unmatched. Germline V lookup: CDR1 SNHLY, CDR2 FYNNEI. CDR3 in DNA: TGTGCCAGCATTAGAGACAGGGACTACAATGAGCAGTTCTTC. Amino acids: CASIRDRDYNEQFF.

This chain uses TRBV18 with TRBJ2-3; 8 bases agree with TRBD2. The germline V gene has CDR1 KGHSH and CDR2 LQKENI. There are 13 residues in the CDR3. The V gene end was trimmed by 6 bases and the J gene end by 4 bases; junction bases not matched to a gene: 3. DNA for the CDR3: TGTGCCAGCTCCGGGAGGGCAGCAGATACGCAGTATTTT. This encodes CASSGRAADTQYF. Full variable domain (outside the CDR3, taken from reference TRBV18 and TRBJ2-3): NAGVMQNPRHLVRRRGQEARLRCSPMKGHSHVYWYRQLPEEGLKFMVYLQKENIIDESGMPKERFSAEFPKEGPSILRIQQVVRGDSAAYFCASSGRAADTQYFGPGTRLTVL.

This chain connects TRBV4-2 to TRBJ1-3; D not certain. Germline CDR1 and CDR2: LGHNA and YNFKEQ. The V end was cut by 0 bases, the J end by 2 bases, with 8 bases between. This CDR3 is 15 amino acids long. CDR3 DNA: TGTGCCAGCAGCCAAGAAAGGGTAACTGGAAACACCATATATTTT. This gives the protein CASSQERVTGNTIYF.

The V call is TRBV6-5, the J call TRBJ2-6; D gene unclear. The CDR3 loop spans 15 amino acids. Germline V CDR1 and CDR2: MNHEY, SVGAGI. The ends were cut back, 0 bases at V and 1 base at J, with 4 bases in the middle. The CDR3 DNA reads as TGTGCCAGCAGTTACTCAGGTTCTGGGGCCAACGTCCTGACTTTC. The encoded protein is CASSYSGSGANVLTF.

The rearrangement uses TRBV7-6 and TRBJ2-7; D perhaps matches TRBD2 (6 bases). Germline CDR1 and CDR2: SGHVS and FNYEAQ. Trimming shortened V by 5 bases and J by 7 bases, and 24 bases separated the two germline ends. There are 16 residues in the CDR3. CDR3 residues: CASSKWAGRFVGEQYF. The CDR3 DNA reads TGTGCCAGCAGCAAGTGGGCGGGACGGTTTGTAGGGGAGCAGTACTTC.